Below, one T cell receptor beta chain is given with its context. As yet, its antigen is unknown. The data were taken from a study of CD8 T cells in ankylosing spondylitis. TCRdb called the 5' RACE reads again in MiXCR, with one record for every CDR3 protein. The table has roughly 450,000 distinct CDR3 sequences, around 26% seen once; the top ten hold under 0.9%. Study outcomes and limitations: A motif of roughly 8 highly homologous TCR beta variants was seen as apparently characteristic of ankylosing spondylitis blood.

Germline-derived CDR1 and CDR2 are KGHSH and LQKENI. Deletions cut 1 base from V and 3 bases from J, with 12 bases between. This CDR3 contains 15 residues. The sequencing sample was made of blood, either unsorted or a sorted T cell fraction (not recorded which). This TCR was recovered from a male donor with ankylosing spondylitis. The rearrangement uses TRBV18 and TRBJ2-5, with no clear D. The CDR3 here is CASSPLRRLKETQYF. As DNA, the CDR3 is TGTGCCAGCTCACCACTAAGACGGTTGAAAGAGACCCAGTACTTC.